The clone carrying this TCR beta chain has at least ten counts. The antigen remains undetermined. Each TCR transcript was tagged with a 10-nucleotide random UMI during 5'RACE. TCRdb re-called the 5' RACE reads with MiXCR, one entry per CDR3 protein. The sample has more than 75,000 distinct CDR3 sequences, around 3.6% seen once; the top ten hold less than 3%. This sample is drawn from a study of neurological immune-mediated disorders. Study conclusions and caveats: Association with the multiple sclerosis repertoire cluster was not found for any clinical or MRI feature.

The unsorted libraries originated from 2 million PBMCs that had been stored at -80 C. The sequencing sample was made of PBMCs. The TCR was taken from a woman between 45 and 65 years old with multiple sclerosis.

CDR3 loop: CASSLGTSTDTQYF. DNA for the CDR3: TGCGCCAGCAGCTTGGGGACTAGCACAGATACGCAGTATTTT. This sequence joins TRBV5-1 and TRBJ2-3; perhaps TRBD2 as D (5 bases). V lost 0 bases, J lost 0 bases, and 5 bases lay in between. Germline-derived CDR1 and CDR2 are SGHRS and YFSETQ. The CDR3 is 14 amino acids.